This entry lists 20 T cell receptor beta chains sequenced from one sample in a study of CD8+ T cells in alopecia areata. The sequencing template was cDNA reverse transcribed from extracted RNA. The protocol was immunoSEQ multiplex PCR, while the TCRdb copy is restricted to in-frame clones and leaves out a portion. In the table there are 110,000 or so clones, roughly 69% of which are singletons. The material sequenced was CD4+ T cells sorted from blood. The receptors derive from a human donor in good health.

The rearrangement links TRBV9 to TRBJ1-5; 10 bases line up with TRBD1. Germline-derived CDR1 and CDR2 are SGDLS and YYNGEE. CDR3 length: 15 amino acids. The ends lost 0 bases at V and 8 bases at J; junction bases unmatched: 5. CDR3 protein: CASSVGGTGDKPQHF. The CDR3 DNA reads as TGTGCCAGCAGCGTAGGGGGGACAGGGGATAAGCCCCAGCATTTT.

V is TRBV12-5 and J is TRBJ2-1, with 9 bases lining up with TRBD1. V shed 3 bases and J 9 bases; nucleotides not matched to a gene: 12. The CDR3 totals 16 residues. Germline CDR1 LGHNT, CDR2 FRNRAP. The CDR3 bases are TGTGCTAGTGGTTTCGGACAGGACAGGGGAAGGAGTGAGCAGTTCTTC. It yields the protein CASGFGQDRGRSEQFF.

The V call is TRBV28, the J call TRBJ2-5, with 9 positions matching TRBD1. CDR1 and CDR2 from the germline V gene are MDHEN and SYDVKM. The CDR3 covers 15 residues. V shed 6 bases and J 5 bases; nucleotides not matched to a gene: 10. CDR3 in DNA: TGTGCCAGCAGGGCTGGGACAGGGCGGGCGGAGACCCAGTACTTC. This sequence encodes CASRAGTGRAETQYF.

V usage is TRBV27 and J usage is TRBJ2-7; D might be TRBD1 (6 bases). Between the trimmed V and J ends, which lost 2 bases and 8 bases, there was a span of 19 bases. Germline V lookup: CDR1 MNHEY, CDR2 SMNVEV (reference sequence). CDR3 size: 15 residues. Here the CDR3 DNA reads TGTGCCAGCAGTTTACCCGGGACACCCCCCTTGCAGCAGTACTTC. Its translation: CASSLPGTPPLQQYF.

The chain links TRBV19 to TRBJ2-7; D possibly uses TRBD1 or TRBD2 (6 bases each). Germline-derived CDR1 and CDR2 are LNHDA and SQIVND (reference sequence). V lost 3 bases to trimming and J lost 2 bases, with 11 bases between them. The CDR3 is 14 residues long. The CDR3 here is CASSIRGGPYEQYF. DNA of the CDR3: TGTGCCAGTAGTATCCGTGGGGGGCCCTACGAGCAGTACTTC.

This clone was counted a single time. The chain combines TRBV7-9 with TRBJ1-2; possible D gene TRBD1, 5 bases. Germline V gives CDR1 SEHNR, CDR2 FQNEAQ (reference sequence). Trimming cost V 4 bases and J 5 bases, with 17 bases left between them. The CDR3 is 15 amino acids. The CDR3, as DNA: TGTGCCAGCAGCTCGACACACGGACAAATTTATGGCTACACCTTC. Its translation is CASSSTHGQIYGYTF. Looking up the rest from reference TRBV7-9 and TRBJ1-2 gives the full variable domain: DTGVSQNPRHKITKRGQNVTFRCDPISEHNRLYWYRQTLGQGPEFLTYFQNEAQLEKSRLLSDRFSAERPKGSFSTLEIQRTEQGDSAMYLCASSSTHGQIYGYTFGSGTRLTVV.

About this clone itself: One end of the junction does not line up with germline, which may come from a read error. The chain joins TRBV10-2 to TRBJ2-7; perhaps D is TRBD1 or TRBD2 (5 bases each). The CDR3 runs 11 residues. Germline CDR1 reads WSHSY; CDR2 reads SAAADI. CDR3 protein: CASSGTGERYF. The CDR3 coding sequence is TGCGCCAGCAGCGGGACCGGTGAGCGGTACTTC.

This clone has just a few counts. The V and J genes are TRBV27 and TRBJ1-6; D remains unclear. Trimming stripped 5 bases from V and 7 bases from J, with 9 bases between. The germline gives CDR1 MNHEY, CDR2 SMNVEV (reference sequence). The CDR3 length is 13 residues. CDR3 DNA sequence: TGTGCCAGCAGTCCACAGTCAAATTCACCCCTCCACTTT. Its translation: CASSPQSNSPLHF.

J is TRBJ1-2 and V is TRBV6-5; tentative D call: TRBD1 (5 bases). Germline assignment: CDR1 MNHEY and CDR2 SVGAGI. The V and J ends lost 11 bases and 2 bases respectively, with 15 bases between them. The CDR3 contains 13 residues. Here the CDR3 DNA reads TGTGCCGCGGGCCTTGGGGGGAACTATGGCTACACCTTC. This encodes CAAGLGGNYGYTF.

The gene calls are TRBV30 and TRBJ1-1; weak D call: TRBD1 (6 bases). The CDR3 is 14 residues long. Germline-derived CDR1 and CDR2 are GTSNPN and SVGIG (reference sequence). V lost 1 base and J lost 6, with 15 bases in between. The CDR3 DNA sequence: TGTGCCTGGAGTGCCCTAAGGGGGACGGCTGAAGCTTTCTTT. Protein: CAWSALRGTAEAFF.

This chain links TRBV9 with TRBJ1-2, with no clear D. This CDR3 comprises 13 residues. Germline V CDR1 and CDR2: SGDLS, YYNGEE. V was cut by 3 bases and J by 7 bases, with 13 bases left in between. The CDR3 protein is CASSDLVGRGYTF. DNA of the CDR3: TGTGCCAGCAGCGATCTCGTGGGTCGTGGCTACACCTTC.

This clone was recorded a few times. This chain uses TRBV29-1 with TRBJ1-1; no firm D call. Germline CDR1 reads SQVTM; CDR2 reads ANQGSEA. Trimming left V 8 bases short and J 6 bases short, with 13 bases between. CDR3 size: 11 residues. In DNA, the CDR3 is TGCAGCTCCTCCCGAGGATCTGAAGCTTTCTTT. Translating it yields CSSSRGSEAFF.

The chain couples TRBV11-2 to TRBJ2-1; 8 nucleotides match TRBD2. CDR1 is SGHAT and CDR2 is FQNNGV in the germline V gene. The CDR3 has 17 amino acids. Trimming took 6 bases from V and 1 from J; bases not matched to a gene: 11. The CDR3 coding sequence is TGTGCCAGCAGTCCTGTGGGCGGGGGGATATCCTACAATGAGCAGTTCTTC. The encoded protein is CASSPVGGGISYNEQFF.

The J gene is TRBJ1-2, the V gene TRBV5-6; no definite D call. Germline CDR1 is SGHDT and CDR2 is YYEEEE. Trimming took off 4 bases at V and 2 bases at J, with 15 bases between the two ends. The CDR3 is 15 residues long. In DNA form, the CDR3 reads TGTGCCAGCAGCACTCCAGACCCCATCAACTATGGCTACACCTTC. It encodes CASSTPDPINYGYTF.

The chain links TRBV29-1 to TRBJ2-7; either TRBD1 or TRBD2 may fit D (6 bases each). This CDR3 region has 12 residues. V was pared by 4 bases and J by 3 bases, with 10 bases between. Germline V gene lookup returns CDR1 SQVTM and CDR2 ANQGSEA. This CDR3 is CSVVRGDYEQYF. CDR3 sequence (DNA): TGCAGCGTTGTGAGGGGGGACTACGAGCAGTACTTC.

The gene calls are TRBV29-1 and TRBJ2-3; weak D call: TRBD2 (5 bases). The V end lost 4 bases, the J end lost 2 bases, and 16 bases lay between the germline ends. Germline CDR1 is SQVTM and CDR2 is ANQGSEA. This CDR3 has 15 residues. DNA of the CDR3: TGCAGCGTTGTAGGTCAGCGGCCCCCCACAGATACGCAGTATTTT. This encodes CSVVGQRPPTDTQYF.

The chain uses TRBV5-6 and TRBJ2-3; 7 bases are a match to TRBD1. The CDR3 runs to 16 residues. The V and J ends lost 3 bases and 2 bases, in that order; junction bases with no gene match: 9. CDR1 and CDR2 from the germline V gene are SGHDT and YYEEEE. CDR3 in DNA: TGTGCCAGCAGCTCAGGACAGGTCCTTATCACAGATACGCAGTATTTT. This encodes CASSSGQVLITDTQYF.

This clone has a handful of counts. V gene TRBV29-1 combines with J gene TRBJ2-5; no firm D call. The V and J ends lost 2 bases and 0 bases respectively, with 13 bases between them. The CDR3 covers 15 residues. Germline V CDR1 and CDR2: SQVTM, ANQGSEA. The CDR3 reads CSVERVAPYQETQYF. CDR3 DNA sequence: TGCAGCGTTGAAAGGGTGGCACCTTACCAAGAGACCCAGTACTTC.

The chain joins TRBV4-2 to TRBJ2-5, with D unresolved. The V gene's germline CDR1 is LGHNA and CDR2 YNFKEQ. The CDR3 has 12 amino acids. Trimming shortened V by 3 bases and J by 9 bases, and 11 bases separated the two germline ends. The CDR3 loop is CASSQTSEAQYF. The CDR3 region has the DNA TGTGCCAGCAGCCAGACAAGCGAGGCCCAGTACTTC.

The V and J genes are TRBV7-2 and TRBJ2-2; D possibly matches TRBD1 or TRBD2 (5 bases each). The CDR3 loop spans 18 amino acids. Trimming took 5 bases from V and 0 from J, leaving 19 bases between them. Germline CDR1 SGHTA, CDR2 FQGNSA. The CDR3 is CASSRWGRRSSNTGELFF. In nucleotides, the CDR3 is TGTGCCAGCAGCCGGTGGGGACGTCGGTCTTCGAACACCGGGGAGCTGTTTTTT.